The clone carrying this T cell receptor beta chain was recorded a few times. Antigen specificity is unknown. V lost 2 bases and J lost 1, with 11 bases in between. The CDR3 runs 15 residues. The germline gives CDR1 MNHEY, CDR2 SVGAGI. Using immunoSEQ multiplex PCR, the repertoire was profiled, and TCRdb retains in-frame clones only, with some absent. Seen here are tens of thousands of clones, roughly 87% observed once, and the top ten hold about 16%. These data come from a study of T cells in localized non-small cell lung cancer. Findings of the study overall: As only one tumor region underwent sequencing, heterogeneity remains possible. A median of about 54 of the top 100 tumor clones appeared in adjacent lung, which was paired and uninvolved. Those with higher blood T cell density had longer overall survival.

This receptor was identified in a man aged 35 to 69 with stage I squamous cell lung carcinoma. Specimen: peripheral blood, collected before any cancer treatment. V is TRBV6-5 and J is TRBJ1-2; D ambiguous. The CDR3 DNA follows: TGTGCCAGCAGTTACCGCGGCGAGTATAACTATGGCTACACCTTC. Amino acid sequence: CASSYRGEYNYGYTF.